The clone carrying this T cell receptor beta chain was detected a few times. TCRdb's table, derived via immunoSEQ multiplex PCR, lists solely in-frame clones and lacks some. The data show approximately 150,000 clones, more than 75% seen once. This specimen belongs to a study of blood T cell repertoires in COVID-19. For the study at large: Italy, Spain and the United States were the sources of the convalescent and acute COVID-19 samples.

CDR3 size: 13 residues. Germline-derived CDR1 and CDR2 are GTSNPN and SVGIG (reference sequence). V lost 2 bases to trimming and J lost 8 bases, with 10 bases between them. Sequencing used peripheral blood. The V call is TRBV30, the J call TRBJ1-6; D might be TRBD1 (5 bases). The sequence was collected from a human donor with acute or convalescent COVID-19. The donor label of this sample is uncertain. This CDR3 is CAWSTQVDSPLHF. The CDR3 DNA sequence: TGTGCCTGGAGTACACAGGTTGATTCACCCCTCCACTTT. Together with reference TRBV30 and TRBJ1-6, the CDR3 gives the full variable domain: SQTIHQWPATLVQPVGSPLSLECTVEGTSNPNLYWYRQAAGRGLQLLFYSVGIGQISSEVPQNLSASRPQDRQFILSSKKLLLSDSGFYLCAWSTQVDSPLHFGNGTRLTVT.